The present TCR beta chain was sequenced within a study of molecular identifiers for immune sequencing clone quantification. General observations from the study: Over 99% of CMV-specific effector molecules, but under 1% of naive ones, were in clones above 20 copies.

MiXCR, applied by TCRdb to the PCR reads, yields one record per CDR3 protein. The table lists approximately 680,000 distinct CDR3 sequences, around 25% of them singletons. Many counts were recorded for this clonotype. No antigen is known for it. The sequencing input was naive CD8+ T cells from blood, with Jurkat cell RNA spiked in. As for subset: FACS-sorted CD8+CD4-CCR7+CD45RA+ naive T cells. This sequence was found in a human donor in good health. Some libraries in this study had Jurkat cell RNA spiked in.

Written as DNA, the CDR3 is TGTGCCAGCAGTTACCATCAGGGACAGGTGGCGGGGGCTTTCTTT. This translates into CASSYHQGQVAGAFF. This chain uses TRBV6-5 with TRBJ1-1; 8 nucleotides agree with TRBD1. From germline, CDR1 is MNHEY and CDR2 SVGAGI. CDR3 length: 15 amino acids. Losses at the gene ends were 2 bases for V and 11 bases for J; bases not matched to a gene: 13.